The present entry profiles one T cell receptor (beta chain) with its context. Its target is unknown. TCRdb's table, derived via immunoSEQ multiplex PCR, lists solely in-frame clones and lacks some. The sample includes roughly 56,000 clones, about 93% of them seen just once. Trimming removed 5 bases at V and 5 bases at J, with 12 bases between. CDR1 is LNHDA and CDR2 is SQIVND in the germline V gene (reference sequence). The length of the CDR3 is 13 residues. The data belong to a study of cytomegalovirus exposure and HLA in healthy donors. Looking at the study overall: The roughly 670 first-cohort repertoires shared a platform with the approximately 120 validation repertoires, as reported in a later analysis.

Notes on the study in general: That first-cohort TCR clusters tended to co-occur in the 95 to 150 validation repertoires was found in a later analysis. Listed as cytomegalovirus-associated were over 150 TCR beta chains.

The chain links TRBV19 to TRBJ2-5, with unresolved D. This TCR came from a young man in good health and CMV-seronegative. The sample was PBMCs. The CDR3 reads CASSATRLETQYF. The CDR3 DNA is TGTGCCAGTAGTGCTACCCGGTTGGAGACCCAGTACTTC. Full variable domain (missing parts from reference TRBV19 and TRBJ2-5): DGGITQSPKYLFRKEGQNVTLSCEQNLNHDAMYWYRQDPGQGLRLIYYSQIVNDFQKGDIAEGYSVSREKKESFPLTVTSAQKNPTAFYLCASSATRLETQYFGPGTRLLVL.